This TCR beta chain was retrieved from a study of T cell responses to AZD1222 COVID-19 vaccine. J gave up 3 bases and V 5 bases, and 6 bases lay outside the gene matches. The CDR3 totals 15 residues. Germline values: CDR1 MNHEY, CDR2 SMNVEV (reference sequence). TCRdb keeps only in-frame clones here, not all; method: immunoSEQ multiplex PCR. The repertoire holds about 120,000 clones, with 85% to 95% as singletons. This TCR derives from an adult who received the AZD1222 COVID-19 vaccine. This sequence joins TRBV27 and TRBJ1-3, with TRBD1 identical over 8 bases. The material sequenced was peripheral blood, taken 28 days after the second AZD1222 dose. CDR3 region: CASSQRTGLGNTIYF. The CDR3 DNA follows: TGTGCCAGCAGTCAACGGACAGGGCTTGGAAACACCATATATTTT.